What follows are 20 T cell receptor beta chains derived from one specimen sequenced in a study of blood T cell repertoires in COVID-19. TCRdb's copy holds only in-frame clones and misses some; the assay was immunoSEQ multiplex PCR. The sample holds 130,000 to 150,000 clones, under 90% seen once. Sequencing was carried out using peripheral blood. All receptors derive from a human donor in a cohort sampled during active COVID-19.

The J gene is TRBJ1-4, the V gene TRBV24-1; D is unclear. This CDR3 region has 16 residues. Per the germline V gene, CDR1 is KGHDR and CDR2 is SFDVKD. V lost 3 bases and J lost 6, with 16 bases in between. The CDR3 loop is CATSDGSLGMDEKLFF. The CDR3, as DNA: TGTGCCACCAGTGATGGGAGTTTGGGTATGGATGAAAAACTGTTTTTT.

This clone was detected once. V gene TRBV5-1 combines with J gene TRBJ2-5; 7 bases agree with TRBD1. With 1 base clipped from V and 1 base from J, the junction kept 4 bases outside the gene matches. This CDR3 is built from 15 residues. CDR1 is SGHRS, CDR2 YFSETQ, per germline. This CDR3 reads CASSLWQGVQETQYF. The CDR3 DNA is TGCGCCAGCAGCTTGTGGCAGGGGGTCCAAGAGACCCAGTACTTC.

The chain links TRBV6-5 to TRBJ2-7; perhaps TRBD1 as D (6 bases). Trimming took 2 bases from V and 5 from J, leaving 19 bases between them. The germline V gene encodes CDR1 MNHEY and CDR2 SVGAGI. The CDR3 extends over 16 amino acids. CDR3 DNA sequence: TGTGCCAGCAGTTACGGTTGGGGGCACCTCGGGGACGAGCAGTACTTC. This translates into CASSYGWGHLGDEQYF.

This clone was detected a few times. The chain is built from TRBV4-3 and TRBJ1-2; D is perhaps TRBD1 (5 bases). Germline V gene lookup returns CDR1 LGHNA and CDR2 YSLEER. This CDR3 is built from 15 residues. V shed 0 bases and J shed 2 bases, with 10 bases lying between them. CDR3 sequence: CASSQDGGRNYGYTF. The CDR3 coding sequence is TGCGCCAGCAGCCAAGATGGGGGGAGGAACTATGGCTACACCTTC.

The CDR3 DNA reads as TGTGCCAGCAGCTTCGGACAGGGCAGTTCACCCCTCCACTTT. Translation: CASSFGQGSSPLHF. V is TRBV7-2 and J is TRBJ1-6, with 8 bases lining up with TRBD1. Unmatched junction bases numbered 4, after V lost 3 bases and J lost 9 bases. Germline V lookup: CDR1 SGHTA, CDR2 FQGNSA. The CDR3 has 14 amino acids.

This sequence joins TRBV3-1 (or the pseudogene TRBV3-2) and TRBJ2-7, with 9 bases lining up with TRBD2. The germline CDR1 and CDR2 sequences are LGHDT and YNNKEL (reference sequence). This CDR3 comprises 14 residues. V lost 4 bases, J lost 2 bases, and 3 bases stayed unmatched. CDR3 nucleotides: TGTGCCAGCAGCCGGAGCGGGGGGCCCTACGAGCAGTACTTC. Translating it yields CASSRSGGPYEQYF.

The chain links TRBV28 to TRBJ1-5; weak D call: TRBD1 (5 bases). V was pared by 8 bases and J by 4 bases, with 12 bases between. This CDR3 has 13 residues. Per the germline V gene, CDR1 is MDHEN and CDR2 is SYDVKM. DNA for the CDR3: TGTGCCAGCCAGAGCGACAGTAATCAGCCCCAGCATTTT. Its protein product is CASQSDSNQPQHF.

The genes are TRBV10-1 and TRBJ1-1; possible D gene TRBD1, 6 bases. Between the trimmed V and J ends, which lost 6 bases and 8 bases, there was a span of 13 bases. Germline CDR1 reads WNHNN; CDR2 reads SYGVQD (reference sequence). The CDR3 has 12 amino acids. CDR3 residues: CASSGGGQEAFF. In nucleotides, the CDR3 is TGCGCCAGCAGCGGTGGGGGCCAAGAAGCTTTCTTT.

The rearrangement joins TRBV11-2 to TRBJ2-5; 9 bases agree with TRBD1. Germline trimming cut 5 bases from V and 4 bases from J; bases unmatched to any gene: 11. Germline CDR1 reads SGHAT; CDR2 reads FQNNGV. This CDR3 has 16 amino acids. The CDR3 is CASSTHDRGFRETQYF. CDR3 coding DNA: TGTGCCAGCAGCACCCACGACAGGGGGTTTCGAGAGACCCAGTACTTC.

The chain has TRBV19 and TRBJ1-4; D unclear. The germline gives CDR1 LNHDA, CDR2 SQIVND (reference sequence). V lost 7 bases and J lost 4, with 16 bases in between. This CDR3 region has 15 residues. The CDR3 coding sequence is TGTGCCAGTACCCCGGGAGGTTTTCGTAATGAAAAACTGTTTTTT. The encoded protein is CASTPGGFRNEKLFF.

The genes are TRBV13 and TRBJ2-2; D uncertain. Between the trimmed V and J ends, which lost 3 bases and 6 bases, there was a span of 17 bases. CDR1 and CDR2 from the germline V gene are PRHDT and FYEKMQ (reference sequence). The CDR3 length is 16 residues. CDR3 in DNA: TGTGCCAGCAGCTTCACCTCGGGTTCCGTGCCCGGGGAGCTGTTTTTT. Encoded protein: CASSFTSGSVPGELFF. Filled out from reference TRBV13 and TRBJ2-2, the complete variable domain reads AAGVIQSPRHLIKEKRETATLKCYPIPRHDTVYWYQQGPGQDPQFLISFYEKMQSDKGSIPDRFSAQQFSDYHSELNMSSLELGDSALYFCASSFTSGSVPGELFFGEGSRLTVL.

This chain connects TRBV5-1 to TRBJ1-3; perhaps TRBD1 as D (6 bases). CDR3 size: 14 residues. Deletions cut 4 bases from V and 0 bases from J, with 8 bases between. CDR1 and CDR2 (germline): SGHRS, YFSETQ. CDR3 nucleotide sequence: TGCGCCAGCAGCCCACAGGGCTCTGGAAACACCATATATTTT. This translates into CASSPQGSGNTIYF.

The gene calls are TRBV6-5 and TRBJ2-5, with D perhaps TRBD1 (7 bases). The CDR3 loop spans 15 amino acids. V was clipped by 5 bases and J by 5 bases, with 18 bases between them. Germline values: CDR1 MNHEY, CDR2 SVGAGI. CDR3 loop: CASSTPRGVQETQYF. The CDR3 coding sequence is TGTGCCAGCAGTACTCCCAGGGGGGTCCAGGAGACCCAGTACTTC.

This clone appeared once. This chain links TRBV15 with TRBJ2-1, with D tentatively TRBD1 (6 bases). V lost 1 base to trimming and J lost 7 bases, with 8 bases between them. In germline, CDR1 is LNHNV, CDR2 YYDKDF (reference sequence). There are 13 residues in the CDR3. The CDR3 DNA is TGTGCCACCAGCAGAGGTCAGGGGAATGAGCAGTTCTTC. It encodes CATSRGQGNEQFF.

The chain carries TRBV7-6 and TRBJ2-7; D may be TRBD1 (6 bases). V dropped 4 bases and J dropped 9 bases, with 16 bases sitting between them. This CDR3 comprises 13 residues. Germline-derived CDR1 and CDR2 are SGHVS and FNYEAQ. Written as DNA, the CDR3 is TGTGCCAGCAGCTCAGTCGGGTGGGGGCGGCAGTACTTC. Translated, it gives CASSSVGWGRQYF.

The chain couples TRBV27 to TRBJ2-7; no firm D call. This CDR3 is built from 11 residues. The ends were cut back, 5 bases at V and 6 bases at J, with 8 bases in the middle. Germline V lookup: CDR1 MNHEY, CDR2 SMNVEV (reference sequence). CDR3 sequence: CASSLQVEQYF. The CDR3 DNA follows: TGTGCCAGCAGTCTCCAGGTCGAGCAGTACTTC.

The sample holds one count of this clone. This sequence joins TRBV6-1 and TRBJ1-1, with D unclear. With 1 base removed from V and 4 bases from J, the gap between germline ends came to 13 bases. Germline-derived CDR1 and CDR2 are MNHNS and SASEGT. The CDR3 totals 15 residues. The CDR3 DNA follows: TGTGCCAGCAGTGAAGTTGTAGGGAGGGCCACTGAAGCTTTCTTT. This translates into CASSEVVGRATEAFF.

This clone was recorded only once. The genes are TRBV5-4 and TRBJ1-1, with a possible D match to TRBD1 (5 bases). The CDR3 runs to 16 residues. Trimming pared 0 bases from V and 0 bases from J, leaving 12 bases between. The germline CDR1 and CDR2 sequences are SGHNT and YYREEE (reference sequence). Written as DNA, the CDR3 is TGTGCCAGCAGCTTGGATCCAGGGACTTTGAACACTGAAGCTTTCTTT. Protein sequence: CASSLDPGTLNTEAFF.

V and J are TRBV9 and TRBJ2-3, with D possibly matching TRBD1 (6 bases). This CDR3 comprises 15 residues. The germline gives CDR1 SGDLS, CDR2 YYNGEE. V was cut by 3 bases and J by 2 bases, with 13 bases left in between. CDR3 amino acids: CASSASRGPTDTQYF. The CDR3 DNA reads TGTGCCAGCAGCGCTTCCAGGGGACCCACAGATACGCAGTATTTT.

V is TRBV18 and J is TRBJ2-1; maybe TRBD1 (5 bases). Trimming stripped 6 bases from V and 6 bases from J, with 15 bases between. The length of the CDR3 is 14 residues. The germline V gene has CDR1 KGHSH and CDR2 LQKENI. The CDR3 coding sequence is TGTGCCAGCTCCTCCGAAAGGGGTTTCAATGAGCAGTTCTTC. Protein: CASSSERGFNEQFF. The variable domain in full, with the rest retrieved from reference TRBV18 and TRBJ2-1, is NAGVMQNPRHLVRRRGQEARLRCSPMKGHSHVYWYRQLPEEGLKFMVYLQKENIIDESGMPKERFSAEFPKEGPSILRIQQVVRGDSAAYFCASSSERGFNEQFFGPGTRLTVL.